Below, 8 T cell receptor beta chains from the same sample are listed, as sequenced in a study of T cell changes during pregnancy in multiple sclerosis. Profiling relied on immunoSEQ multiplex PCR, and the TCRdb table lists in-frame clones only, not all of them. The repertoire holds 95,000 to 110,000 clones, with about 90% as singletons. The sample in question was peripheral blood, obtained after pregnancy. The receptors come from a female donor with multiple sclerosis, enrolled in a pregnancy study.

The V and J genes are TRBV29-1 and TRBJ2-3, with D perhaps TRBD2 (6 bases). V shed 3 bases and J shed 5 bases, with 15 bases lying between them. The CDR3 runs 14 residues. Germline CDR1 SQVTM, CDR2 ANQGSEA. The CDR3 sequence: CSVDLGSGVDTQYF. The CDR3 DNA reads TGCAGCGTTGACCTGGGCTCGGGGGTAGATACGCAGTATTTT.

This clone has only a few counts. The chain recombines TRBV10-1 with TRBJ2-7; the match to TRBD1 covers 11 bases. V shed 4 bases and J 0 bases; nucleotides not matched to a gene: 2. Germline CDR1 is WNHNN and CDR2 is SYGVQD (reference sequence). There are 15 residues in the CDR3. The CDR3 sequence is CASSGGTGGSYEQYF. The CDR3 DNA is TGCGCCAGCAGTGGGGGGACAGGGGGCTCCTACGAGCAGTACTTC.

This chain joins TRBV28 and TRBJ2-5; tentative D call: TRBD2 (6 bases). Looked up from germline, CDR1 is MDHEN and CDR2 is SYDVKM. The ends were cut back, 3 bases at V and 4 bases at J, with 15 bases in the middle. This CDR3 comprises 15 residues. CDR3 loop: CASSFPGAGLETQYF. CDR3 DNA: TGTGCCAGCAGTTTCCCTGGGGCGGGATTAGAGACCCAGTACTTC.

The V and J genes are TRBV11-2 and TRBJ1-2; maybe TRBD1 (5 bases). The CDR3 sequence is 14 residues long. V shed 3 bases and J shed 2 bases, with 10 bases lying between them. Germline values: CDR1 SGHAT, CDR2 FQNNGV. The CDR3: CASSLGTHNYGYTF. In DNA, the CDR3 is TGTGCCAGCAGCTTGGGGACTCACAACTATGGCTACACCTTC.

This clone occurred once. This chain connects TRBV27 to TRBJ1-4; weak D call: TRBD1 (6 bases). The CDR3 runs to 14 residues. Germline CDR1 MNHEY, CDR2 SMNVEV (reference sequence). V shed 6 bases and J shed 7 bases, with 15 bases lying between them. Here the CDR3 DNA reads TGTGCCAGCAGCCTCCGGGACACCTCTGAAAAACTGTTTTTT. This gives the protein CASSLRDTSEKLFF.

The CDR3 is CASSEVVALGVNYGYTF. Here the CDR3 DNA reads TGTGCCAGCAGTGAAGTGGTCGCCTTAGGGGTAAACTATGGCTACACCTTC. The chain employs TRBV6-1 and TRBJ1-2; maybe TRBD1 (5 bases). This CDR3 comprises 17 residues. V was clipped by 1 base and J by 2 bases, with 17 bases between them. The V gene's germline CDR1 is MNHNS and CDR2 SASEGT.

The V gene is TRBV27, the J gene TRBJ2-1; 10 bases are shared with TRBD2. This CDR3 contains 15 residues. Germline assignment: CDR1 MNHEY and CDR2 SMNVEV (reference sequence). The ends lost 2 bases at V and 7 bases at J; junction bases unmatched: 5. CDR3 sequence reads: CASSLLAGVYNEQFF. The CDR3 DNA follows: TGTGCCAGCAGTTTACTAGCGGGAGTATATAATGAGCAGTTCTTC.

J is TRBJ2-1 and V is TRBV7-3; 8 nucleotides line up with TRBD2. V lost 5 bases to trimming and J lost 5 bases; unmatched junction nucleotides: 20. In germline, CDR1 is SGHTA, CDR2 FQGTGA. The CDR3 has 19 residues. The CDR3 nucleotides read TGTGCCAGCAGCGCCTTCCATCTTTCGAGCGGGGGCCTGAACAATGAGCAGTTCTTC. Translation gives CASSAFHLSSGGLNNEQFF.